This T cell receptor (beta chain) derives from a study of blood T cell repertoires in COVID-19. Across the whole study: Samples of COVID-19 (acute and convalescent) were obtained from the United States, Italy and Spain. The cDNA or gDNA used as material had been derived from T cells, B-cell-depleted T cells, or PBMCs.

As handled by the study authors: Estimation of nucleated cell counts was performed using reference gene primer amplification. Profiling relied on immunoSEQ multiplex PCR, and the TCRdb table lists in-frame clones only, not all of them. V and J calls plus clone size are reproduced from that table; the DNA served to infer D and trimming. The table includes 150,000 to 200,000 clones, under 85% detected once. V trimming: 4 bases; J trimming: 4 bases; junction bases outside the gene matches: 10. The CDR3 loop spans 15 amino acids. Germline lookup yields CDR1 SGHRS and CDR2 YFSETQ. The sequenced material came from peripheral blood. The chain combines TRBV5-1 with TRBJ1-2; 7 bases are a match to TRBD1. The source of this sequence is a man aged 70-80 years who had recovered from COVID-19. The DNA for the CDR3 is TGCGCCAGCAGCGCCAAATTAGGGGGCAGCTATGGCTACACCTTC. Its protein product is CASSAKLGGSYGYTF.